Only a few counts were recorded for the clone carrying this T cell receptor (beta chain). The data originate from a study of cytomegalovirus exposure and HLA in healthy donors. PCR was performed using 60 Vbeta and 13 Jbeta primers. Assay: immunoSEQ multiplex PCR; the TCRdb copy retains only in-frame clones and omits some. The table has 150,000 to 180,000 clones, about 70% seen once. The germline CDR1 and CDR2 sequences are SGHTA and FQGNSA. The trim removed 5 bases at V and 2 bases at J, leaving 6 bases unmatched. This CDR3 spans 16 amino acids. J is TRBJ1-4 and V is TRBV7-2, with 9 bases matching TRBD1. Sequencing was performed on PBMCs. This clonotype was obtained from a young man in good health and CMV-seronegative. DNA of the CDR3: TGTGCCAGCAGCCGGGACAGGGCTATGACTAATGAAAAACTGTTTTTT. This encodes CASSRDRAMTNEKLFF.